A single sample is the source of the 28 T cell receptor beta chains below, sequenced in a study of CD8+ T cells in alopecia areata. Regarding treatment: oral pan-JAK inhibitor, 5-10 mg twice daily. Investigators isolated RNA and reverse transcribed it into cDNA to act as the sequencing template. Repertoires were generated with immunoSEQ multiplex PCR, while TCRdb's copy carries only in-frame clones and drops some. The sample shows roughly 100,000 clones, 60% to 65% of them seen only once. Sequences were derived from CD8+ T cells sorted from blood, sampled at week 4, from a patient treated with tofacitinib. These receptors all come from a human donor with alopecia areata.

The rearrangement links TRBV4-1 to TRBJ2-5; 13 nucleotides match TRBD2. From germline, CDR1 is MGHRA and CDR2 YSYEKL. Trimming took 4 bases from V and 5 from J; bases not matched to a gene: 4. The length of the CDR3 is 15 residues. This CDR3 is CASSPGLAGEETQYF. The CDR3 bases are TGCGCCAGCAGCCCAGGACTAGCGGGGGAGGAGACCCAGTACTTC.

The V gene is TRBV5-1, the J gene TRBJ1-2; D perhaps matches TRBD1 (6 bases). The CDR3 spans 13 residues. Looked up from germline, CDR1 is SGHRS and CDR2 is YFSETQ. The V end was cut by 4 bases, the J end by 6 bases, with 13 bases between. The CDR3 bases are TGCGCCAGCAGCCCCGGCAGGGGAGATGGCTACACCTTC. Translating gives CASSPGRGDGYTF. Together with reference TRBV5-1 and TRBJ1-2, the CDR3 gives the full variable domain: KAGVTQTPRYLIKTRGQQVTLSCSPISGHRSVSWYQQTPGQGLQFLFEYFSETQRNKGNFPGRFSGRQFSNSRSEMNVSTLELGDSALYLCASSPGRGDGYTFGSGTRLTVV.

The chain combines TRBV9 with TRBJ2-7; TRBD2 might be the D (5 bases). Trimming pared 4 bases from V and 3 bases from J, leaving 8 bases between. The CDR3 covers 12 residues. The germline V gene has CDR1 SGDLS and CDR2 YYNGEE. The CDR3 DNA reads TGTGCCAGCAGCTACGGGGACTACGAGCAGTACTTC. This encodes CASSYGDYEQYF.

The CDR3 spells CASSARTEETQYF. The CDR3 coding sequence is TGTGCCAGCAGTGCACGGACAGAAGAGACCCAGTACTTC. This sequence joins TRBV25-1 and TRBJ2-5; tentative D call: TRBD1 (6 bases). Trimming removed 4 bases at V and 3 bases at J, with 9 bases between. Germline V CDR1 and CDR2: MGHDK, SYGVNS. The CDR3 covers 13 residues. Based on the CDR3 plus reference TRBV25-1 and TRBJ2-5, the full variable domain is EADIYQTPRYLVIGTGKKITLECSQTMGHDKMYWYQQDPGMELHLIHYSYGVNSTEKGDLSSESTVSRIRTEHFPLTLESARPSHTSQYLCASSARTEETQYFGPGTRLLVL.

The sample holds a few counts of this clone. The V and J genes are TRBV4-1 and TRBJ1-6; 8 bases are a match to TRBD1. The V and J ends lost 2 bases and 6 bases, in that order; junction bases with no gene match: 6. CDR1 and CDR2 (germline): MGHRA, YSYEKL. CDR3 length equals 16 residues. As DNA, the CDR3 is TGCGCCAGCAGCCAATGGCAGGGGGCCGGTAATTCACCCCTCCACTTT. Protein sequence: CASSQWQGAGNSPLHF.

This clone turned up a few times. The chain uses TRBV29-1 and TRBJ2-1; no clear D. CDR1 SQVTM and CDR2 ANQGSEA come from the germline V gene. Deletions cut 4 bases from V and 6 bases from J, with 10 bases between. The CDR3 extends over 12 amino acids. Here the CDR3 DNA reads TGCAGCGTTGCTGCTACTGGCAATGAGCAGTTCTTC. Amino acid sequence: CSVAATGNEQFF.

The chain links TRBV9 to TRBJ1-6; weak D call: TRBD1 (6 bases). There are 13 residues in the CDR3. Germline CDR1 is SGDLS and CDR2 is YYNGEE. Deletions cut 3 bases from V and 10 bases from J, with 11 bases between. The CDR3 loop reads CASSEGGISPLHF. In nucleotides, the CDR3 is TGTGCCAGCAGCGAGGGGGGTATATCACCCCTCCACTTT.

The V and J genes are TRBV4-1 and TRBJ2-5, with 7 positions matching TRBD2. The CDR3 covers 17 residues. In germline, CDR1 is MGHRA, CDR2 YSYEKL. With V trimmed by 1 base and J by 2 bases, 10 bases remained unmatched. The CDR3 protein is CASSQGTTTGGQETQYF. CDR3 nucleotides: TGCGCCAGCAGCCAAGGGACCACAACGGGGGGTCAAGAGACCCAGTACTTC.

CDR3 DNA sequence: TGTGCCAGTAGTATGGGCCTTCTGGGCGGCAATCAGCCCCAGCATTTT. Translating gives CASSMGLLGGNQPQHF. The V and J genes are TRBV19 and TRBJ1-5; D remains unclear. The CDR3 consists of 16 residues. V was clipped by 3 bases and J by 2 bases, with 14 bases between them. Germline V gene data show CDR1 as LNHDA and CDR2 as SQIVND (reference sequence).

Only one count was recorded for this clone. CDR3: CASSLPGVGQETQYF. CDR3 nucleotides: TGTGCCAGCAGCTTACCAGGGGTTGGCCAAGAGACCCAGTACTTC. This chain uses TRBV7-9 with TRBJ2-5, with D possibly matching TRBD1 (6 bases). With 2 bases removed from V and 1 base from J, the gap between germline ends came to 11 bases. The CDR3 runs 15 residues. Germline CDR1 reads SEHNR; CDR2 reads FQNEAQ (reference sequence).

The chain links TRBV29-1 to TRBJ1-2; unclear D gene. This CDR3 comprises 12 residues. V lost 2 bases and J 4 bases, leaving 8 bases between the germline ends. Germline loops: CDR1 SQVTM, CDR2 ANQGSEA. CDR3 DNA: TGCAGCGTTGAACAGGCGGGCTATGGCTACACCTTC. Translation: CSVEQAGYGYTF.

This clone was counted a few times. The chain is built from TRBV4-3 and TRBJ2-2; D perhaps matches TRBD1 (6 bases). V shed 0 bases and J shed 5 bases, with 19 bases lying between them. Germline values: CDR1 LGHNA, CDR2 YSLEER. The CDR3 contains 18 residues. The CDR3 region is CASSQEIPAGAQTGELFF. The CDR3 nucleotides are TGCGCCAGCAGCCAAGAGATCCCAGCAGGGGCGCAGACCGGGGAGCTGTTTTTT.

The CDR3 DNA follows: TGTGCCAGCAGTTACTCGAACAGGGGGCCCTACAATGAGCAGTTCTTC. Translated: CASSYSNRGPYNEQFF. V and J are TRBV6-5 and TRBJ2-1, with 9 bases lining up with TRBD1. The germline CDR1 and CDR2 sequences are MNHEY and SVGAGI. The CDR3 length is 16 residues. J lost 2 bases, V lost 0 bases, and 2 bases had no gene match.

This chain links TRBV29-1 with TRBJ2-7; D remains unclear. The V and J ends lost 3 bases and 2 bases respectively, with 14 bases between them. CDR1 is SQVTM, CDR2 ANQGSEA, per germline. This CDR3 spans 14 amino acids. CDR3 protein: CSVEGGNVTYEQYF. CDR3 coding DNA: TGCAGCGTTGAGGGCGGCAACGTAACCTACGAGCAGTACTTC.

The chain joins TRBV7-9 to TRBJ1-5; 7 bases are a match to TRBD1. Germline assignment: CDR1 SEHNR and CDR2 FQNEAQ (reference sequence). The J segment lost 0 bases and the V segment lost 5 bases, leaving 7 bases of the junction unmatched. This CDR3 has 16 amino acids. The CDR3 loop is CASSLGTAYSNQPQHF. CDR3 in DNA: TGTGCCAGCAGCCTCGGGACAGCTTATAGCAATCAGCCCCAGCATTTT.

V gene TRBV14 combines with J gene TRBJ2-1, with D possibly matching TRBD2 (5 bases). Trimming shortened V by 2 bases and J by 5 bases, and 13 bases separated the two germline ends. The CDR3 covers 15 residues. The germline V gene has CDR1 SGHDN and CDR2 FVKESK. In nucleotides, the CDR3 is TGTGCCAGCAGCCAAAGGTGGAGGCCTAACAATGAGCAGTTCTTC. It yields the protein CASSQRWRPNNEQFF.

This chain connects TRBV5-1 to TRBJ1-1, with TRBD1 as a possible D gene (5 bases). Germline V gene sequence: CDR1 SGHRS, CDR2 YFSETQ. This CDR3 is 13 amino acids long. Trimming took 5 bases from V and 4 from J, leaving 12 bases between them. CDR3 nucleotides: TGCGCCAGCAGGTTTACAGGAGGCACTGAAGCTTTCTTT. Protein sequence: CASRFTGGTEAFF.

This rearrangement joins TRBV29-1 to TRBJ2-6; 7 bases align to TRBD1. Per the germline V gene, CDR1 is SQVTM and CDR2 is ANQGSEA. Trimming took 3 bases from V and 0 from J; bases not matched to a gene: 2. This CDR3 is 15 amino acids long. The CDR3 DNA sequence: TGCAGCGTTGATGACAGGGACTCTGGGGCCAACGTCCTGACTTTC. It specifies CSVDDRDSGANVLTF.

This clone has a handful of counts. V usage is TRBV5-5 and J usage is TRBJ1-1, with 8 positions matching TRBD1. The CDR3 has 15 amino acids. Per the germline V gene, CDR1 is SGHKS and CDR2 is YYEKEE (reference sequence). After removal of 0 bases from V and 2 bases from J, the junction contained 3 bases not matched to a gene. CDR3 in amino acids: CASSLVTGGNTEAFF. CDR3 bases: TGTGCCAGCAGCTTGGTTACAGGGGGAAACACTGAAGCTTTCTTT.

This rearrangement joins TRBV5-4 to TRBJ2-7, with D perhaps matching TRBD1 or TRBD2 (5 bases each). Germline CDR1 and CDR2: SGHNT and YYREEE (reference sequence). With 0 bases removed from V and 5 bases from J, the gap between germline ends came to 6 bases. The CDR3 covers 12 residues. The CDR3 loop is CASSLGGDEQYF. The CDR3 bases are TGTGCCAGCAGCTTGGGAGGGGACGAGCAGTACTTC.

CDR3 nucleotide sequence: TGTGCCAGCAGCGCAACCTGGGACAGGGAGGTCGGCAAAAACATTCAGTACTTC. It yields the protein CASSATWDREVGKNIQYF. The chain combines TRBV7-9 with TRBJ2-4; 9 nucleotides match TRBD1. The V gene end was trimmed by 5 bases and the J gene end by 3 bases; junction bases not matched to a gene: 14. Germline loops: CDR1 SEHNR, CDR2 FQNEAQ (reference sequence). CDR3 length equals 18 residues.

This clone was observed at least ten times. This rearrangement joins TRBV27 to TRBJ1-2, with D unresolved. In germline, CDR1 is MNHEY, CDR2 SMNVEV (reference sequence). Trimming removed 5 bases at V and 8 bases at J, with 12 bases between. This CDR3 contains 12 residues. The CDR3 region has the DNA TGTGCCAGCAGTGACCCGGGGTGGGGCTACACCTTC. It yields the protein CASSDPGWGYTF.

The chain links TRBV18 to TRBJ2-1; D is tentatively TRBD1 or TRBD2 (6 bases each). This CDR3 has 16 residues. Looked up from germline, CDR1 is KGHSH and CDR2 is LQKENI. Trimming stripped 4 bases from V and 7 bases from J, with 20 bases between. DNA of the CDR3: TGTGCCAGCTCACTGGACTGGGGGCTGACTAGTAATGAGCAGTTCTTC. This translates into CASSLDWGLTSNEQFF.

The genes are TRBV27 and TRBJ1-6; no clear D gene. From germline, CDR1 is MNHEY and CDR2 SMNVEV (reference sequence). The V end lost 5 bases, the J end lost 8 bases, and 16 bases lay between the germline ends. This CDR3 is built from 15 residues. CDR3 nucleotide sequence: TGTGCCAGCAGTCGATTCCGAATAGGAGATTCACCCCTCCACTTT. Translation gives CASSRFRIGDSPLHF.

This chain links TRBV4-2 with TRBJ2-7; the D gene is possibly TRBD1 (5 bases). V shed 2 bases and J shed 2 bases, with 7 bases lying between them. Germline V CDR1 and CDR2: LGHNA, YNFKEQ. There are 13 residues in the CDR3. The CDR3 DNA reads TGTGCCAGCAGCCAACAGGGAACCTACGAGCAGTACTTC. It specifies CASSQQGTYEQYF.

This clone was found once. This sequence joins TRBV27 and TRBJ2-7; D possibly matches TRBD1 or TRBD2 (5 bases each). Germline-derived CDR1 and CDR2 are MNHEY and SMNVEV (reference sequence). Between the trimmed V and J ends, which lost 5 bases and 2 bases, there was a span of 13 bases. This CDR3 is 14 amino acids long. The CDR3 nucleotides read TGTGCCAGCAGTCCCCGGGACGGGGCCTACGAGCAGTACTTC. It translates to CASSPRDGAYEQYF.

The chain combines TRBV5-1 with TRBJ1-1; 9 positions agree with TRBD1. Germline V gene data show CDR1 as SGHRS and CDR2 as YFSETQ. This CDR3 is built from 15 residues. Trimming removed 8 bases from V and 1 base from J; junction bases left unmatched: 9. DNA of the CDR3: TGCGCCAGTGAACCGGACAGGGGAGGGAACACTGAAGCTTTCTTT. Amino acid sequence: CASEPDRGGNTEAFF.

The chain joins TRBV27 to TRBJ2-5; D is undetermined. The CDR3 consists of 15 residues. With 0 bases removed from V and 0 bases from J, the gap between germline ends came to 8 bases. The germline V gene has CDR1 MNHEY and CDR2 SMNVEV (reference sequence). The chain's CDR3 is CASSLSVGYQETQYF. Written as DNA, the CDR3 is TGTGCCAGCAGTTTATCGGTCGGGTACCAAGAGACCCAGTACTTC.